This T cell receptor beta chain comes out of a study of T cells in Graves' hyperthyroidism and ophthalmopathy. Diagnoses rested on clinical symptoms, serum thyroxine and TRAb, thyroid ultrasound and orbital computed tomography. Over 9 ml of fresh peripheral blood supplied the PBMCs. Amplified TCR beta CDR3 regions derived from RNA transcripts. The TCR CDR3 was amplified in a first-round RT-PCR using the HTBI primer set. Via MiXCR, TCRdb re-called the multiplex PCR reads, giving one row per CDR3 protein. The sample contains a few hundred thousand distinct CDR3 sequences, 15% to 18% of which appear only once. This clonotype was counted at least ten times. The germline V gene has CDR1 MDHEN and CDR2 SYDVKM. V was cut by 7 bases and J by 6 bases, with 11 bases left in between. CDR3 size: 12 residues.

J is TRBJ2-3 and V is TRBV28; D gene uncertain. The sequenced sample was blood. The receptor's source is a woman aged 30 to 39 with Graves' hyperthyroidism. CDR3 loop: CASTKQADTQYF. The DNA for the CDR3 is TGTGCCAGCACCAAACAAGCTGATACGCAGTATTTT.